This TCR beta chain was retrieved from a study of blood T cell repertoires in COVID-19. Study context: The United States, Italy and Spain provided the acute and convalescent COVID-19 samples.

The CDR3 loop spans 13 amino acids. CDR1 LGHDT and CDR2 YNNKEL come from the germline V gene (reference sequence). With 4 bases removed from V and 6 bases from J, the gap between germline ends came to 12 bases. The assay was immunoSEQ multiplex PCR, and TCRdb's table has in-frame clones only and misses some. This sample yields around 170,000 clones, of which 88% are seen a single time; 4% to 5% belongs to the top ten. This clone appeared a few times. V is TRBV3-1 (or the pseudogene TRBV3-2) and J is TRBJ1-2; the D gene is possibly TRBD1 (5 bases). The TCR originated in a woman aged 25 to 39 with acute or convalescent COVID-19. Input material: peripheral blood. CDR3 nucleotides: TGTGCCAGCAGCCCGTTAGGGGTGGATGGCTACACCTTC. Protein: CASSPLGVDGYTF.